The subject of this entry is one T cell receptor beta chain. The target of this receptor is not known. The sample holds no much larger clone one base away, and base qualities are not on file. Enrolling through a virtual design, the prospective study's participants ranged in age from roughly 18 to 100 years and lived across roughly 24 United States geographic areas. Cohort assignment in the prospective study relied on participant-reported clinical history from a screening survey and a study questionnaire. A participant counted as exposed if, within 2 weeks of entering the study, that participant had been in contact with someone who had a PCR-confirmed or clinician-diagnosed COVID-19 case. Each participant in the prospective study had whole blood, serum and a nasopharyngeal or oropharyngeal swab collected by mobile phlebotomists. Over a 2-month period, participants in the prospective study had the option of providing additional blood draws and questionnaires. Before DNA extraction, blood samples from the prospective study were shipped at room temperature or frozen.

TCRbeta CDR3 regions were amplified from genomic DNA by means of the immunoSEQ Assay, a bias-controlled multiplex PCR. Per the source publication's procedure: The number of nucleated cells in each sample was estimated from the amplification of reference gene primers within the assay. Sequence reads were collapsed and filtered to measure the absolute abundance of every unique TCRbeta CDR3 rearrangement. For each sample, productive Simpson clonality was calculated as the square root of Simpson's diversity index across productive rearrangements. TCRdb limited this immuneACCESS table to in-frame rearrangements with V and J called. A share of clones is missing; checked studies link under half to unresolved V genes, and the rest is unexplained. The V and J calls and the clone size are those of that table, but D and trimming were determined from the DNA. The sample table records 240,000 or so clones; more than 80% of these occur just once. The ten largest clones capture around 1% of the sample.

This entry is derived from a study of blood T cell repertoires in COVID-19 (dated by TCRdb to the early 2020s). Broadly, across the study: The collaborator samples originated in the United States, Italy and Spain and spanned the acute and convalescent phases of COVID-19. The prospective study material was composed of cDNA or gDNA derived from T cells, B-cell-depleted T cells, or PBMCs. Deeply sampled blood TCRbeta repertoires from subjects exposed to, actively infected with, or recovered from COVID-19 were included in the dataset. A freely available public database, intended as a resource for researchers studying the immune response to SARS-CoV-2, is where the repertoires were released. The samples were drawn from two sources: the first 160 participants of the ongoing ImmuneRACE study, and about 1,300 subjects contributed by 6 global collaborators. A de-identified subject ID, COVID-19 status, age in years and sex were almost always included in the sample metadata. Where available, HLA class I and class II types were taken from metadata supplied by the sample provider and were not determined by assay-based typing.

Here is what the overall study found, with its caveats: The quantity of clinical and demographic metadata differed by source and by participant and was supplied without curation.

The CDR3 measures 11 amino acids from cysteine to phenylalanine. The only DNA kept is the CDR3, 33 bases in frame from the first base. CDR1 and CDR2, per the germline V gene (reference sequence), are DFQATT and SNEGSKA. The sequenced sample was PBMCs or T cells enriched from blood (not recorded which). The chain links TRBV20-1 with TRBJ2-3; TRBD2 is perhaps the D gene, given 6 matching bases. The TCR comes from a man between 50 and 59 years old who had been exposed to COVID-19. CDR3 reads: CSSGSTDTQYF. The bases are TGCAGCAGCGGGAGCACAGATACGCAGTATTTT.